This T cell receptor beta chain came from a study of blood T cell repertoires in COVID-19. In the original analysis: From reference gene primer amplification, estimates of nucleated cell counts were derived. Profiling relied on immunoSEQ multiplex PCR, and the TCRdb table lists in-frame clones only, not all of them. Clonal size and the V and J genes are those of that table, whereas D and trimming came from the DNA. This sample has some 150,000 clones, with more than 75% found just once. The CDR3 covers 15 residues. Germline values: CDR1 SGHTA, CDR2 FQGNSA. The V gene end was trimmed by 5 bases and the J gene end by 2 bases; junction bases not matched to a gene: 7.

The sequenced sample consisted of peripheral blood. The TCR sequence derives from a man in his 70s with acute or convalescent COVID-19. The gene calls are TRBV7-2 and TRBJ2-7; TRBD2 aligns across 9 bases. The DNA for the CDR3 is TGTGCCAGCAGCAGCCGTAGCGGGGGACCCTACGAGCAGTACTTC. It is translated as CASSSRSGGPYEQYF. Filled out from reference TRBV7-2 and TRBJ2-7, the complete variable domain reads GAGVSQSPSNKVTEKGKDVELRCDPISGHTALYWYRQSLGQGLEFLIYFQGNSAPDKSGLPSDRFSAERTGGSVSTLTIQRTQQEDSAVYLCASSSRSGGPYEQYFGPGTRLTVT.